This T cell receptor (beta chain) was captured by sequencing in a study of cytomegalovirus exposure and HLA in healthy donors. The V gene's germline CDR1 is MGHDK and CDR2 SYGVNS. The CDR3 sequence is 13 residues long. V lost 3 bases and J 1 base, leaving 7 bases between the germline ends. This PCR relied on a set of 60 Vbeta primers and 13 Jbeta primers. Clones were read by immunoSEQ multiplex PCR, and TCRdb kept only the in-frame ones, dropping some. The table includes hundreds of thousands of clones, roughly 70% detected once. This clone came up once. This chain joins TRBV25-1 and TRBJ2-7; D gene unclear. The sequencing input was PBMCs. This receptor was identified in a middle-aged man in good health and CMV-seropositive. The chain's CDR3 is CASSDQWSYEQYF. The CDR3 DNA reads TGTGCCAGCAGTGACCAGTGGTCCTACGAGCAGTACTTC.